This T cell receptor (beta chain) was retrieved from a study of T cells in Graves' hyperthyroidism and ophthalmopathy. Study-level findings and limits: Before onset, ophthalmopathy was predicted by the model a median 6.5 months earlier.

There are many counts of this clonotype. Its antigen is unidentified. Researchers took RNA transcripts and amplified the TCR beta CDR3 regions from them. Primed by the HTBI set, a first-round RT-PCR was run on the TCR CDR3. Each CDR3 protein is one row after TCRdb ran MiXCR on the multiplex PCR reads. The table records 540,000 or so distinct CDR3 sequences, roughly 46% of them present only once. CDR3 length: 14 amino acids. Per the germline V gene, CDR1 is MNHNY and CDR2 is SVGAGI (reference sequence). Trimming removed 6 bases from V and 3 bases from J; junction bases left unmatched: 8. The TCR sequence derives from an adult woman with Graves' disease, either hyperthyroidism or ophthalmopathy (not recorded which). The rearrangement uses TRBV6-6 and TRBJ2-7, with 7 bases identical to TRBD1. The sequenced sample was peripheral blood or thyroid tissue (not recorded which). The CDR3 DNA reads as TGTGCCAGCAGCTCCTACAGGGGTGGCTACGAGCAGTACTTC. It yields the protein CASSSYRGGYEQYF.